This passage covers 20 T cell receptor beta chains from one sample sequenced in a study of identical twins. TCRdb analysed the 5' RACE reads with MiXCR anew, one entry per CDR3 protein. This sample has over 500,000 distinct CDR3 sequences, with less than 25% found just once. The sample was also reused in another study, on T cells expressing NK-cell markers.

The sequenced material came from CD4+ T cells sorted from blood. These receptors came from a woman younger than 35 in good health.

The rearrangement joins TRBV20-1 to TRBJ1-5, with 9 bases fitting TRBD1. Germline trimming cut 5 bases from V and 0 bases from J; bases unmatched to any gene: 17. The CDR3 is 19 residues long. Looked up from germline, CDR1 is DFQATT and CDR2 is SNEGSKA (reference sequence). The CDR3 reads CSAALVPGQGGNSNQPQHF. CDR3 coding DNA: TGCAGTGCTGCCTTAGTACCGGGACAGGGAGGGAATAGCAATCAGCCCCAGCATTTT.

CDR3 region: CASSRDRDNYGYTF. The CDR3 DNA follows: TGCGCCAGCAGCCGTGACAGGGACAACTATGGCTACACCTTC. The chain couples TRBV5-1 to TRBJ1-2, with TRBD1 identical over 7 bases. The CDR3 length is 14 residues. V trimming: 4 bases; J trimming: 2 bases; junction bases outside the gene matches: 5. Germline lookup yields CDR1 SGHRS and CDR2 YFSETQ.

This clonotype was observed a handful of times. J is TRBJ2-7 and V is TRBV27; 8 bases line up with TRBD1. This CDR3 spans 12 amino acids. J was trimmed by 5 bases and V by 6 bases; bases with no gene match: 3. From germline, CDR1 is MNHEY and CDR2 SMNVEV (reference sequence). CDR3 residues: CASRNRGDEQYF. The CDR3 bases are TGTGCCAGCAGAAACAGGGGGGACGAGCAGTACTTC.

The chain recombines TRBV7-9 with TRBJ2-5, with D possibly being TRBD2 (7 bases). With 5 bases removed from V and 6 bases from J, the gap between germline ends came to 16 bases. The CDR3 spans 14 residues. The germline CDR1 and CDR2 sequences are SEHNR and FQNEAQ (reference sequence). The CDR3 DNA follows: TGTGCCAGCAGCCAGCTGGGGGGGCGTCAGACCCAGTACTTC. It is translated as CASSQLGGRQTQYF.

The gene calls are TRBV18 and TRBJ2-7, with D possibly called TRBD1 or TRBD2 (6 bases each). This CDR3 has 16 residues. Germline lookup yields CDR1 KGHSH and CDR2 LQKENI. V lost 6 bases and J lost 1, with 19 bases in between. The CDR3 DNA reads TGTGCCAGCTCTCGAACGGGGGCAGTTGGATCCTACGAGCAGTACTTC. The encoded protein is CASSRTGAVGSYEQYF. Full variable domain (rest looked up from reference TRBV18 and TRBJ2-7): NAGVMQNPRHLVRRRGQEARLRCSPMKGHSHVYWYRQLPEEGLKFMVYLQKENIIDESGMPKERFSAEFPKEGPSILRIQQVVRGDSAAYFCASSRTGAVGSYEQYFGPGTRLTVT.

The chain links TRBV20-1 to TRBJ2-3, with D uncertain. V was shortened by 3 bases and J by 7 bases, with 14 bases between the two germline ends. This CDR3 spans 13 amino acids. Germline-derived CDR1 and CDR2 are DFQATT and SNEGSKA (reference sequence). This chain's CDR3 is CSARRISFNTQYF. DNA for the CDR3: TGCAGTGCTAGGCGTATTAGTTTTAATACGCAGTATTTT.

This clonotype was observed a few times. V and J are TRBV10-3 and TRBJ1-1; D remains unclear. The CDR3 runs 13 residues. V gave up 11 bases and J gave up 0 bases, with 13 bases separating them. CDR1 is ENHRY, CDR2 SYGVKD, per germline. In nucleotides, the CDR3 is TGTGCCGTATCACCGGCCATGAACACTGAAGCTTTCTTT. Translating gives CAVSPAMNTEAFF.

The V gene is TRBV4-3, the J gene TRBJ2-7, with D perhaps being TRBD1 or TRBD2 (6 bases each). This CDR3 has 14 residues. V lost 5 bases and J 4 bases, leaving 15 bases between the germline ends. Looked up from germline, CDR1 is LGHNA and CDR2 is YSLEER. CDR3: CASSDGGQAYEQYF. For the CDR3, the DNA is TGCGCCAGCAGCGACGGGGGACAAGCTTACGAGCAGTACTTC.

The CDR3 region is CASSHRRSGANVLTF. In nucleotides, the CDR3 is TGTGCCAGCAGCCATCGTCGCTCTGGGGCCAACGTCCTGACTTTC. The rearrangement links TRBV13 to TRBJ2-6; D unclear. V shed 5 bases and J shed 0 bases, with 8 bases lying between them. CDR3 length: 15 residues. Germline V gives CDR1 PRHDT, CDR2 FYEKMQ (reference sequence). The full variable domain, rest sourced from reference TRBV13 and TRBJ2-6, is AAGVIQSPRHLIKEKRETATLKCYPIPRHDTVYWYQQGPGQDPQFLISFYEKMQSDKGSIPDRFSAQQFSDYHSELNMSSLELGDSALYFCASSHRRSGANVLTFGAGSRLTVL.

The CDR3 loop is CSVGLYTGELFF. The CDR3 DNA reads as TGCAGCGTTGGGCTGTACACCGGGGAGCTGTTTTTT. The chain couples TRBV29-1 to TRBJ2-2; D remains unclear. The CDR3 runs 12 residues. Trimming took off 4 bases at V and 3 bases at J, with 6 bases between the two ends. Germline lookup yields CDR1 SQVTM and CDR2 ANQGSEA.

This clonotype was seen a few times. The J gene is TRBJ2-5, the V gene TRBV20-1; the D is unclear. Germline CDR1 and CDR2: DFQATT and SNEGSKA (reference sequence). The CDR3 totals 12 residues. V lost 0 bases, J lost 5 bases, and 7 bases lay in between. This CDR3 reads CSARDLWETQYF. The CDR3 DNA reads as TGCAGTGCTAGAGATCTATGGGAGACCCAGTACTTC.

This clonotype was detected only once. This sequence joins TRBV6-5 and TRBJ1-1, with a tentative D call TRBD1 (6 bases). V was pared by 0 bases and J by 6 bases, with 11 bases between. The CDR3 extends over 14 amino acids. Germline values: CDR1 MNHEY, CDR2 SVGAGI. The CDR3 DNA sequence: TGTGCCAGCAGTTACTCGACGGGGGCCCCTGAAGCTTTCTTT. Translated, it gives CASSYSTGAPEAFF.

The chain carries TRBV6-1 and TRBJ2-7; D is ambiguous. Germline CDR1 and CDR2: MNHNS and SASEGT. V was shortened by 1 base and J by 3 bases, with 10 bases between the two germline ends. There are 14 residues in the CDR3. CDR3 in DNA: TGTGCCAGCAGTGAAGATATTAGGAGCTACGAGCAGTACTTC. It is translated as CASSEDIRSYEQYF.

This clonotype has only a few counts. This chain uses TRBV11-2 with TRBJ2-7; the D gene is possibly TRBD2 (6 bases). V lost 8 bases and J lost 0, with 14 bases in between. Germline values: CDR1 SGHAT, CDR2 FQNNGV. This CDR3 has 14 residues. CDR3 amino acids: CASAVDYNSYEQYF. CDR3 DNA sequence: TGTGCCAGCGCCGTGGACTACAACTCCTACGAGCAGTACTTC. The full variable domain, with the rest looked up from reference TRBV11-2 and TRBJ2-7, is EAGVAQSPRYKIIEKRQSVAFWCNPISGHATLYWYQQILGQGPKLLIQFQNNGVVDDSQLPKDRFSAERLKGVDSTLKIQPAKLEDSAVYLCASAVDYNSYEQYFGPGTRLTVT.

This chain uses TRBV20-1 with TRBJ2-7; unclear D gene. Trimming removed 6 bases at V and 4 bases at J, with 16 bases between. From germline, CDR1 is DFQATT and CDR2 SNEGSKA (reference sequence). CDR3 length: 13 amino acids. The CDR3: CSAPLLESYEQYF. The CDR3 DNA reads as TGCAGTGCGCCACTCCTAGAGTCTTACGAGCAGTACTTC.

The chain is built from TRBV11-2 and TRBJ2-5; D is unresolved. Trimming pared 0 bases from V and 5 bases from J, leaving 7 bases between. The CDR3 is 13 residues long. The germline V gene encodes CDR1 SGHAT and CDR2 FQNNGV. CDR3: CASSLELRETQYF. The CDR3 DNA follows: TGTGCCAGCAGCTTAGAATTGAGGGAGACCCAGTACTTC.

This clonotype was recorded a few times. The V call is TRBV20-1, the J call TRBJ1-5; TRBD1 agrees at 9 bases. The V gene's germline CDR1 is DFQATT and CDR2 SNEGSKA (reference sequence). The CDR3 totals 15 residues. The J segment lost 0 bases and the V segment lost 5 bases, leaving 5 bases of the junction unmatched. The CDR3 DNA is TGCAGTGCTGGGACAGGGATCTATAGCAATCAGCCCCAGCATTTT. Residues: CSAGTGIYSNQPQHF.

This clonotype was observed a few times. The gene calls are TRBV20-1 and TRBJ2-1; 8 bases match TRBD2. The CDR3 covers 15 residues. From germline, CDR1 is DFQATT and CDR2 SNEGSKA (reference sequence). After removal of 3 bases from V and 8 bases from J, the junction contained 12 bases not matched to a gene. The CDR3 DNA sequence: TGCAGTGCTAGGGGCCCGGGAGGGCCAAAGGATGAGCAGTTCTTC. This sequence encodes CSARGPGGPKDEQFF.

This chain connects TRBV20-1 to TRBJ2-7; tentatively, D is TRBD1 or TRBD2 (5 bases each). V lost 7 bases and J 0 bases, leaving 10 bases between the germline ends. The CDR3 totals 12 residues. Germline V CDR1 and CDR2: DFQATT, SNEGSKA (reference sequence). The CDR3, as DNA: TGCAGTGTGGGACGCAACTCCTACGAGCAGTACTTC. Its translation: CSVGRNSYEQYF.

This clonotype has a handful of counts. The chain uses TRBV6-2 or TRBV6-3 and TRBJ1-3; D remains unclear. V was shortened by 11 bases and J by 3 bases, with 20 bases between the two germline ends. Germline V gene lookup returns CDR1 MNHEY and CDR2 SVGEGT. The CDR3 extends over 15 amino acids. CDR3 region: CAHRRGIGNGNTIYF. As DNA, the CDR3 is TGTGCCCATCGGCGAGGGATCGGTAATGGAAACACCATATATTTT.